This T cell receptor (beta chain) came from a study of T cell repertoires in ileal Crohn's disease. In this sample, this clone turned up once. The antigen is not known. Sample time point: neoterminal ileum biopsy at postoperative endoscopy, about 6 months after surgery. The repertoire was sequenced with immunoSEQ multiplex PCR; TCRdb's copy has only in-frame clones and lacks some. The sample lists under 12,000 clones; 72% were seen once. The CDR3 consists of 12 residues. After removal of 7 bases from V and 6 bases from J, the junction contained 5 bases not matched to a gene. Germline CDR1 and CDR2: LNHDA and SQIVND (reference sequence). Overall study findings and caveats: Sorted CD8 T cells held more high-frequency clones than CD4. Within the first postoperative year, endoscopy came at median roughly seven months. Every patient over 26.8% clonality showed endoscopic recurrence.

The sequenced sample was ileal tissue. The chain is built from TRBV19 and TRBJ1-2; 7 bases match TRBD1. The sequence derives from an adult with Crohn's disease. The CDR3 DNA follows: TGTGCCAGTAACAGGGGAGTAGATGGCTACACCTTC. It codes for CASNRGVDGYTF.